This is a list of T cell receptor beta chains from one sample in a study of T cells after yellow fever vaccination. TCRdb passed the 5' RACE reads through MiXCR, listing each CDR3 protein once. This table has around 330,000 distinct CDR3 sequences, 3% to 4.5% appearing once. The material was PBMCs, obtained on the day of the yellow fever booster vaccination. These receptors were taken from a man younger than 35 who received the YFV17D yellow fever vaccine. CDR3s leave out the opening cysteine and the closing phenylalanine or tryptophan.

CDR3: ASSQDPGTGVETQY; J: TRBJ2-5; V: TRBV4-2
CDR3: ASSPIGVQETQY; J: TRBJ2-5; V: TRBV5-1
CDR3: ASSLSSWTGELF; J: TRBJ2-2; V: TRBV28
CDR3: ASSPGLAPSIQY; J: TRBJ2-4; V: TRBV5-1
CDR3: SVTRDLGTETQY; J: TRBJ2-5; V: TRBV29-1
CDR3: ASSLGAGTGNHEQF; J: TRBJ2-1; V: TRBV7-2
CDR3: ASSFRHIPGELF; J: TRBJ2-2; V: TRBV6-5
CDR3: ASSLRQYGYT; J: TRBJ1-2; V: TRBV28
CDR3: SALDPGQGTDTQY; J: TRBJ2-3; V: TRBV20-1
CDR3: ASSPLAGALQY; J: TRBJ2-4; V: TRBV7-2
CDR3: ASSQEAVGGGSQPQH; J: TRBJ1-5; V: TRBV4-3
CDR3: ASSENRDRLYTEAF; J: TRBJ1-1; V: TRBV10-2
CDR3: ASSLRPQPEETQY; J: TRBJ2-5; V: TRBV4-1
CDR3: ASSFWGGETQY; J: TRBJ2-5; V: TRBV12-3/TRBV12-4
CDR3: ASRLSTGNGYT; J: TRBJ1-2; V: TRBV5-1
CDR3: ASTLRGTNEKLF; J: TRBJ1-4; V: TRBV5-5
CDR3: ASNAQGGSITDTQY; J: TRBJ2-3; V: TRBV5-6
CDR3: ASSKPTGLIDEQY; J: TRBJ2-7; V: TRBV7-9
CDR3: ASSPLGGGITEAF; J: TRBJ1-1; V: TRBV27
CDR3: ASSQDPGDEQY; J: TRBJ2-7; V: TRBV4-3
CDR3: ASSLRSNTEAF; J: TRBJ1-1; V: TRBV6-5
CDR3: ASFPAPGTGNEQF; J: TRBJ2-1; V: TRBV2
CDR3: AWNGGYTGELF; J: TRBJ2-2; V: TRBV30
CDR3: ASSYGGQGDGYT; J: TRBJ1-2; V: TRBV6-6
CDR3: ASSEALKTQY; J: TRBJ2-5; V: TRBV6-1
CDR3: ASNAPARVYEQY; J: TRBJ2-7; V: TRBV5-1
CDR3: ASSHSGTVYGYT; J: TRBJ1-2; V: TRBV4-2
CDR3: ASSLDAGGPQH; J: TRBJ1-5; V: TRBV7-2
CDR3: ASLGTRTDTQY; J: TRBJ2-3; V: TRBV21-1
CDR3: SVETGLGNTIY; J: TRBJ1-3; V: TRBV29-1
CDR3: ASSLVPGEVAQY; J: TRBJ2-3; V: TRBV5-1
CDR3: ASSQVGTSGNNEQF; J: TRBJ2-1; V: TRBV4-2
CDR3: ASSFVGITSGNTIY; J: TRBJ1-3; V: TRBV7-9
CDR3: ASSFTRGNYGYT; J: TRBJ1-2; V: TRBV7-2
CDR3: ASSIAAGVMNEQF; J: TRBJ2-1; V: TRBV19
CDR3: ASSYSTLVAGNTDTQY; J: TRBJ2-3; V: TRBV6-2/TRBV6-3
CDR3: SASGDLNTEAF; J: TRBJ1-1; V: TRBV20-1
CDR3: SASSGGALEQF; J: TRBJ2-1; V: TRBV20-1
CDR3: ASSTRAGDYGYT; J: TRBJ1-2; V: TRBV19
CDR3: SVGRGDTEAF; J: TRBJ1-1; V: TRBV29-1